This T cell receptor beta chain was profiled in a study of brain T cells in children with intractable seizures. Here immunoSEQ multiplex PCR was the method, and the copy in TCRdb shows in-frame clones only, minus some. The top ten clones hold under 8% of a sample with about 20,000 clones, roughly 94% of them seen once. V was shortened by 4 bases and J by 7 bases, with 13 bases between the two germline ends. Germline values: CDR1 SNHLY, CDR2 FYNNEI. CDR3 length: 13 residues. This sample comprised peripheral blood, obtained at surgery. V usage is TRBV2 and J usage is TRBJ1-2; D unclear. This TCR was sampled from a boy aged 5-17 years with focal cortical dysplasia and intractable seizures. For the CDR3, the DNA is TGTGCCAGCAGTGCTAAGTCCGGGCTTGGCTACACCTTC. This translates into CASSAKSGLGYTF.